This T cell receptor beta chain was observed in a study of T cells in Graves' hyperthyroidism and ophthalmopathy. Whole-study findings and limits: Before onset, by a median of around six months, the model predicted ophthalmopathy. Most clonotypes expanded in thyroid above 0.001 were likewise present in blood.

A word on this clonotype: Its cognate antigen is unknown.

The TCR beta CDR3 regions underwent amplification using RNA transcripts as the source. TCR CDR3 regions were first amplified by RT-PCR with HTBI primers. TCRdb reanalysed the multiplex PCR reads using MiXCR and keeps one entry per CDR3 protein. This table holds under 400,000 distinct CDR3 sequences, roughly 15% found once. The CDR3 extends over 12 amino acids. V lost 4 bases, J lost 4 bases, and 11 bases lay in between. CDR1 is DFQATT and CDR2 is SNEGSKA in the germline V gene (reference sequence). Ophthalmopathy patients showed a Clinical Activity Score of at least 3, NOSPECS grade of at least 4 and duration under 3 months.

V and J are TRBV20-1 and TRBJ2-7; the D gene is possibly TRBD1 (6 bases). Sequencing was performed on blood. The TCR sequence derives from a woman aged 55 to 70 with Graves' ophthalmopathy. The CDR3 coding sequence is TGCAGTGCTACAGGACAGTCGTACGAGCAGTACTTC. Protein: CSATGQSYEQYF.